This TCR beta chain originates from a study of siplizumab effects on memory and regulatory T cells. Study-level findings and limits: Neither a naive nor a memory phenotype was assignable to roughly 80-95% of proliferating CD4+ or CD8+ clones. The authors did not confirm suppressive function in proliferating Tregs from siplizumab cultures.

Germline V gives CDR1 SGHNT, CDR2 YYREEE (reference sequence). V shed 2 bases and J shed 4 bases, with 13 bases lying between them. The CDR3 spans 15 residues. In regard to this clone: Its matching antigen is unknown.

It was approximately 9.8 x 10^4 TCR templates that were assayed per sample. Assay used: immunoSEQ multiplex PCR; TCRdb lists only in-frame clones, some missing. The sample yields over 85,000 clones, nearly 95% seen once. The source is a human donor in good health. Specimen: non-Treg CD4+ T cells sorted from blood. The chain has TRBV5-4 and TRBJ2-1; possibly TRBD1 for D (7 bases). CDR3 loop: CASSFGDSGYNEQFF. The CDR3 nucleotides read TGTGCCAGCAGCTTTGGGGACAGCGGGTACAATGAGCAGTTCTTC.